A single sample gave rise to the 29 T cell receptor beta chains below, sequenced in a study of CD8 T cells in Susac syndrome. RNA, at about 0.45 to 1 ug, was reverse transcribed with random hexamers. TCRdb recomputed calls from the immunoSEQ multiplex PCR reads with MiXCR, one row per CDR3 protein. The sample records roughly 200,000 distinct CDR3 sequences, roughly 94% being singletons. Sequenced input: CD4+ T cells from PBMCs. Receptors were obtained from a human donor with Susac syndrome.

The gene calls are TRBV30 and TRBJ2-5, with 15 positions matching TRBD2. Germline V CDR1 and CDR2: GTSNPN, SVGIG (reference sequence). This CDR3 has 15 residues. CDR3 region: CARTSGRARGETQYF. The CDR3 region has the DNA TGTGCTAGGACTAGCGGGAGGGCCCGGGGGGAGACCCAGTACTTC.

The chain employs TRBV3-1 and TRBJ1-2; D is perhaps TRBD1 (5 bases). V shed 0 bases and J shed 3 bases, with 11 bases lying between them. The CDR3 loop spans 15 amino acids. In germline, CDR1 is LGHDT, CDR2 YNNKEL (reference sequence). The DNA of the CDR3 is TGTGCCAGCAGCCAAGATTGGAGGGGAGACTATGGCTACACCTTC. This codes for CASSQDWRGDYGYTF.

V and J are TRBV12-5 and TRBJ2-3; D may be TRBD2 (7 bases). Trimming took off 6 bases at V and 5 bases at J, with 15 bases between the two ends. Germline V gives CDR1 LGHNT, CDR2 FRNRAP. CDR3 length equals 14 residues. For the CDR3, the DNA is TGTGCTAGTGGGCCCCGGGGGGCGGTAGATACGCAGTATTTT. Protein product: CASGPRGAVDTQYF.

The V gene is TRBV2, the J gene TRBJ1-1, with D perhaps matching TRBD1 (6 bases). Germline V CDR1 and CDR2: SNHLY, FYNNEI. The CDR3 extends over 12 amino acids. V was shortened by 8 bases and J by 1 base, with 8 bases between the two germline ends. The CDR3, as DNA: TGTGCCAGCGCGACAGGGAACACTGAAGCTTTCTTT. It is translated as CASATGNTEAFF.

The genes are TRBV6-1 and TRBJ1-1; 11 positions agree with TRBD1. The CDR3 is made up of 16 amino acids. Germline V gives CDR1 MNHNS, CDR2 SASEGT. V shed 5 bases, J shed 0 bases, and the junction held 5 bases outside the gene matches. The CDR3: CASSRLDRGLNTEAFF. As DNA, the CDR3 is TGTGCCAGCAGTAGGTTGGACAGGGGGCTGAACACTGAAGCTTTCTTT.

The rearrangement links TRBV12-3 or TRBV12-4 to TRBJ1-1; TRBD1 matches at 9 bases. After removal of 6 bases from V and 5 bases from J, the junction contained 10 bases not matched to a gene. CDR3 length: 15 amino acids. This chain's CDR3 is CASSSSPGQGTEAFF. The CDR3 DNA reads as TGTGCCAGCAGCTCCAGCCCGGGACAGGGTACTGAAGCTTTCTTT.

The chain links TRBV7-2 to TRBJ2-1, with D tentatively TRBD1 or TRBD2 (6 bases each). The V end lost 0 bases, the J end lost 2 bases, and 14 bases lay between the germline ends. Germline CDR1 SGHTA, CDR2 FQGNSA. The CDR3 loop spans 17 amino acids. CDR3: CASSLAPAGQPYNEQFF. DNA for the CDR3: TGTGCCAGCAGCTTAGCGCCCGCGGGACAACCCTACAATGAGCAGTTCTTC.

The V and J genes are TRBV7-8 and TRBJ2-5; 7 nucleotides agree with TRBD2. The CDR3 consists of 15 residues. The V segment lost 2 bases and the J segment 5 bases; nucleotides outside the gene matches: 8. The V gene's germline CDR1 is SGHVS and CDR2 FQNEAQ. CDR3 sequence reads: CASSLSVAGVETQYF. The CDR3 region has the DNA TGTGCCAGCAGCTTAAGTGTCGCGGGGGTCGAGACCCAGTACTTC.

The chain joins TRBV9 to TRBJ2-1; D might be TRBD2 (6 bases). V was cut by 2 bases and J by 6 bases, with 6 bases left in between. The CDR3 length is 12 residues. The germline gives CDR1 SGDLS, CDR2 YYNGEE. The CDR3: CASSVTSNEQFF. DNA of the CDR3: TGTGCCAGCAGCGTGACTAGCAATGAGCAGTTCTTC.

V usage is TRBV29-1 and J usage is TRBJ1-2; tentative D call: TRBD1 (6 bases). The V gene lost 7 bases and the J gene lost 8 bases, with 14 bases spanning the gap. Germline values: CDR1 SQVTM, CDR2 ANQGSEA. The CDR3 length is 11 residues. The CDR3 DNA sequence: TGCAGCGCAATACAGGGTCGAGGCTACACCTTC. Translating it yields CSAIQGRGYTF.

V is TRBV28 and J is TRBJ1-2, with D perhaps matching TRBD1 (6 bases). Trimming shortened V by 8 bases and J by 6 bases, and 13 bases separated the two germline ends. This CDR3 is built from 12 residues. The germline CDR1 and CDR2 sequences are MDHEN and SYDVKM. The CDR3 DNA is TGTGCCAGCCTGGAACAGGGACATGGCTACACCTTC. Encoded protein: CASLEQGHGYTF.

CDR3 DNA sequence: TGCAGTGCTAACCGGGGAAGCACAGATACGCAGTATTTT. This encodes CSANRGSTDTQYF. The chain uses TRBV20-1 and TRBJ2-3; TRBD2 is a possible D gene (5 bases). CDR1 and CDR2 from the germline V gene are DFQATT and SNEGSKA (reference sequence). Trimming stripped 4 bases from V and 0 bases from J, with 8 bases between. The length of the CDR3 is 13 residues.

The chain recombines TRBV10-3 with TRBJ1-1, with 9 bases aligning to TRBD1. Germline assignment: CDR1 ENHRY and CDR2 SYGVKD. This CDR3 contains 14 residues. V lost 5 bases to trimming and J lost 5 bases; unmatched junction nucleotides: 6. The CDR3 reads CAISKTGGRTEAFF. The CDR3 DNA is TGTGCCATCAGTAAGACAGGGGGGAGAACTGAAGCTTTCTTT.

The genes are TRBV3-1 and TRBJ2-3, with 13 nucleotides matching TRBD2. Germline V lookup: CDR1 LGHDT, CDR2 YNNKEL (reference sequence). J lost 1 base, V lost 7 bases, and 5 bases had no gene match. The CDR3 has 16 residues. The CDR3 nucleotides read TGTGCCAGCACCAGGACTAGCGGGGGTGGCACAGATACGCAGTATTTT. It translates to CASTRTSGGGTDTQYF.

This clonotype was seen a single time. The V gene is TRBV7-9, the J gene TRBJ1-2, with unresolved D. Trimming removed 7 bases from V and 3 bases from J, with 24 bases in between. CDR3 length equals 17 residues. CDR1 and CDR2 from the germline V gene are SEHNR and FQNEAQ (reference sequence). DNA of the CDR3: TGTGCCAGCACCACTGGCCGCGAGAACATAGGATACTATGGCTACACCTTC. Translation: CASTTGRENIGYYGYTF.

This rearrangement joins TRBV5-1 to TRBJ2-2, with 9 bases matching TRBD2. The CDR3 consists of 16 residues. The V gene's germline CDR1 is SGHRS and CDR2 YFSETQ. The junction had 6 bases not matched to a gene; V was cut back by 4 bases and J by 2 bases. The CDR3 nucleotides are TGCGCCAGCAGCCCGACTAGCGGAGTAAACACCGGGGAGCTGTTTTTT. The encoded protein is CASSPTSGVNTGELFF.

This rearrangement joins TRBV24-1 to TRBJ2-2; 8 nucleotides agree with TRBD1. Trimming took 9 bases from V and 4 from J; bases not matched to a gene: 9. Germline CDR1 reads KGHDR; CDR2 reads SFDVKD. This CDR3 is 15 amino acids long. The chain's CDR3 is CATSRTGSGTGELFF. CDR3 DNA sequence: TGTGCCACCTCACGGACAGGGAGCGGCACCGGGGAGCTGTTTTTT.

This chain joins TRBV12-3 or TRBV12-4 and TRBJ1-1, with TRBD1 as a possible D gene (6 bases). Trimming stripped 4 bases from V and 5 bases from J, with 17 bases between. CDR3 length equals 15 residues. CDR3 in amino acids: CASSSRGGGGTEAFF. The DNA of the CDR3 is TGTGCCAGCAGTTCCCGAGGAGGGGGGGGAACTGAAGCTTTCTTT.

This chain uses TRBV2 with TRBJ1-1, with unresolved D. Trimming removed 8 bases at V and 8 bases at J, with 21 bases between. The CDR3 is 14 residues long. In germline, CDR1 is SNHLY, CDR2 FYNNEI. CDR3 amino acids: CASERGSQTYEAFF. The CDR3 coding sequence is TGTGCCAGCGAACGCGGGAGCCAAACCTACGAAGCTTTCTTT.

The genes are TRBV7-9 and TRBJ2-7; 7 nucleotides line up with TRBD2. V shed 0 bases and J 6 bases; nucleotides not matched to a gene: 5. From germline, CDR1 is SEHNR and CDR2 FQNEAQ (reference sequence). The CDR3 contains 14 residues. The chain's CDR3 is CASSLAGTKAEQYF. The CDR3 DNA is TGTGCCAGCAGCTTAGCGGGGACTAAAGCCGAGCAGTACTTC.

The chain carries TRBV4-3 and TRBJ2-1; the match to TRBD2 covers 10 bases. The CDR3 loop spans 15 amino acids. With V trimmed by 3 bases and J by 3 bases, 2 bases remained unmatched. In germline, CDR1 is LGHNA, CDR2 YSLEER. CDR3 loop: CASSHLAGVYNEQFF. In DNA, the CDR3 is TGCGCCAGCAGCCACCTAGCGGGAGTCTACAATGAGCAGTTCTTC.

The chain employs TRBV29-1 and TRBJ1-4; 7 bases are a match to TRBD1. CDR1 SQVTM and CDR2 ANQGSEA come from the germline V gene. V lost 6 bases, J lost 1 base, and 5 bases stayed unmatched. The CDR3 loop spans 14 amino acids. CDR3 DNA: TGCAGCGTAGCCACAGGGGTAACTAATGAAAAACTGTTTTTT. Protein sequence: CSVATGVTNEKLFF.

This sequence joins TRBV12-3 or TRBV12-4 and TRBJ2-6, with a possible D match to TRBD1 (6 bases). With 5 bases removed from V and 6 bases from J, the gap between germline ends came to 17 bases. The CDR3 is 16 amino acids. In nucleotides, the CDR3 is TGTGCCAGCAGTCCACACAGAACAGGGACGGCCAACGTCCTGACTTTC. Encoded protein: CASSPHRTGTANVLTF.

This clonotype was counted once. V usage is TRBV27 and J usage is TRBJ2-1; D is undetermined. Germline V lookup: CDR1 MNHEY, CDR2 SMNVEV (reference sequence). Trimming removed 4 bases from V and 0 bases from J, with 13 bases in between. This CDR3 is 16 amino acids long. CDR3 sequence (DNA): TGTGCCAGCAGTTCCTCCCGCGCGAGCTCCTACAATGAGCAGTTCTTC. It is translated as CASSSSRASSYNEQFF.

The chain combines TRBV29-1 with TRBJ2-7; D is perhaps TRBD2 (6 bases). The germline V gene encodes CDR1 SQVTM and CDR2 ANQGSEA. The CDR3 spans 14 residues. V shed 4 bases and J shed 1 base, with 14 bases lying between them. The CDR3 sequence: CSVGPRLGSYEQYF. The CDR3 DNA reads as TGCAGCGTTGGGCCCCGACTAGGTTCCTACGAGCAGTACTTC.

The chain is built from TRBV18 and TRBJ1-1; D is perhaps TRBD1 (6 bases). Germline assignment: CDR1 KGHSH and CDR2 LQKENI. The CDR3 sequence is 15 residues long. The V gene lost 3 bases and the J gene lost 0 bases, with 11 bases spanning the gap. The CDR3 coding sequence is TGTGCCAGCTCACCCTTGGACAGTCTGAACACTGAAGCTTTCTTT. Protein: CASSPLDSLNTEAFF.

The CDR3 DNA reads TGTGCCAGCAGCATAACGGGCCCTTACGAGCAGTACTTC. Amino acid sequence: CASSITGPYEQYF. The chain recombines TRBV28 with TRBJ2-7; D unclear. This CDR3 is built from 13 residues. Trimming left V 6 bases short and J 4 bases short, with 13 bases between. Germline V gene data show CDR1 as MDHEN and CDR2 as SYDVKM. The full variable domain, rest sourced from reference TRBV28 and TRBJ2-7, is DVKVTQSSRYLVKRTGEKVFLECVQDMDHENMFWYRQDPGLGLRLIYFSYDVKMKEKGDIPEGYSVSREKKERFSLILESASTNQTSMYLCASSITGPYEQYFGPGTRLTVT.

This clonotype showed up just once. This CDR3 reads CASSRQGAGEKLFF. In DNA, the CDR3 is TGCGCCAGCAGCCGTCAGGGGGCCGGTGAAAAACTGTTTTTT. This chain links TRBV4-3 with TRBJ1-4, with TRBD1 matching over 8 bases. Germline CDR1 and CDR2: LGHNA and YSLEER. Losses at the gene ends were 4 bases for V and 7 bases for J; bases not matched to a gene: 5. The CDR3 covers 14 residues.

This chain uses TRBV5-1 with TRBJ1-6, with D possibly TRBD1 on 5 matching bases. The CDR3 sequence is 15 residues long. Trimming removed 4 bases at V and 6 bases at J, with 14 bases between. Germline CDR1 is SGHRS and CDR2 is YFSETQ. CDR3 nucleotides: TGCGCCAGCAGCCCCCGGGACCGAAGTAATTCACCCCTCCACTTT. Its protein product is CASSPRDRSNSPLHF.